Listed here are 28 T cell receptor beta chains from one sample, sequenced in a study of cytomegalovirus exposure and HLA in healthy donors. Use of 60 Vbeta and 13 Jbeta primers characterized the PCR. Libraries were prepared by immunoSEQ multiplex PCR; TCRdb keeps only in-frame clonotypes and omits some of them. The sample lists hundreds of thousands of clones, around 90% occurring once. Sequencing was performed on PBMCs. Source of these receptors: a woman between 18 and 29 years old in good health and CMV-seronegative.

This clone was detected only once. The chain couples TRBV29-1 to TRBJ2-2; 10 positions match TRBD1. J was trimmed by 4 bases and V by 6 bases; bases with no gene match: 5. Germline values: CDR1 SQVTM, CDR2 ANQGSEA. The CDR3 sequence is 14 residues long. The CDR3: CSVTTGGSTGELFF. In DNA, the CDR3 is TGCAGCGTGACGACAGGGGGCAGCACCGGGGAGCTGTTTTTT.

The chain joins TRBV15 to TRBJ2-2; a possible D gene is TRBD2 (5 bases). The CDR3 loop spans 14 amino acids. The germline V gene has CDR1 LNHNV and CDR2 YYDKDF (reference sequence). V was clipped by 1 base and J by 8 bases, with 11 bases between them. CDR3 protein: CATSRGGSGGELFF. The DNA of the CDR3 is TGTGCCACCAGCAGAGGCGGGTCGGGAGGGGAGCTGTTTTTT.

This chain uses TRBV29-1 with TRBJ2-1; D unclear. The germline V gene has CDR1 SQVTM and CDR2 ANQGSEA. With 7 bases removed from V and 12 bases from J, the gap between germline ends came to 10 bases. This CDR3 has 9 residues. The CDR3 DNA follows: TGCAGCGCAGAGGAAGGGCAGTTCTTC. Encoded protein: CSAEEGQFF.

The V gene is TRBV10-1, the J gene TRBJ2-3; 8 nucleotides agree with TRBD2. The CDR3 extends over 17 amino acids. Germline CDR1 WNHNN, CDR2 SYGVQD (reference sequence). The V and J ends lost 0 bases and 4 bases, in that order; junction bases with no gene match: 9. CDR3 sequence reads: CASSESRGGFRSDTQYF. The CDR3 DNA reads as TGCGCCAGCAGTGAGTCCCGGGGGGGCTTTCGGTCAGATACGCAGTATTTT.

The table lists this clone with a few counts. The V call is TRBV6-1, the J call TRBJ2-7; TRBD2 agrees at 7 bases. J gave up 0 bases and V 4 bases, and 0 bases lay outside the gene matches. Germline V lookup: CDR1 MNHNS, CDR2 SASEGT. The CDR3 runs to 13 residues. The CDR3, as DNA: TGTGCCAGCAGTGGGACTAGCTCCTACGAGCAGTACTTC. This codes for CASSGTSSYEQYF.

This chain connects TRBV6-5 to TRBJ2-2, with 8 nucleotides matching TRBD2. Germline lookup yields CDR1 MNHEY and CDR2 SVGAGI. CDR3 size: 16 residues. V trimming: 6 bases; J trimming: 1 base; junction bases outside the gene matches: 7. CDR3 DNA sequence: TGTGCCAGCAGCTACCTAGCGGGTCTGAACACCGGGGAGCTGTTTTTT. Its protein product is CASSYLAGLNTGELFF.

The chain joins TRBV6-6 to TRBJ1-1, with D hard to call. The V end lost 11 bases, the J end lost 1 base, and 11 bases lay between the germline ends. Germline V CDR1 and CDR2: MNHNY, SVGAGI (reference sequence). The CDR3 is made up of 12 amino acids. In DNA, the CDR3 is TGTGCCTGTAACGGTGGGAACACTGAAGCTTTCTTT. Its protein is CACNGGNTEAFF.

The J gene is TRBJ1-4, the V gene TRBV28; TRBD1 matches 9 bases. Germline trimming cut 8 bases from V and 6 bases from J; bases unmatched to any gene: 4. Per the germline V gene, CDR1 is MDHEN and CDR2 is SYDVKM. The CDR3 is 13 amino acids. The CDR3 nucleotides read TGTGCCAGCCTACAGGGGGCGGATGAAAAACTGTTTTTT. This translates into CASLQGADEKLFF.

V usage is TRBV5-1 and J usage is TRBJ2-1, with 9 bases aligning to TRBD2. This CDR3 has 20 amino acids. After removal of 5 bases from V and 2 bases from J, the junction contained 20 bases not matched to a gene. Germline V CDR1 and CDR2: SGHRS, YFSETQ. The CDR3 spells CASSFAIAGALSITYNEQFF. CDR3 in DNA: TGCGCCAGCAGTTTTGCAATAGCGGGGGCCCTTTCAATAACCTACAATGAGCAGTTCTTC.

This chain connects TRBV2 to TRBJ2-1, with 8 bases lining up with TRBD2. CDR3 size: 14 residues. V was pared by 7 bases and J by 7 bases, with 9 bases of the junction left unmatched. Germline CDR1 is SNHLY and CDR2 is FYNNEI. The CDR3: CASNQRGRENEQFF. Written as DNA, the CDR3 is TGTGCCAGCAATCAGCGGGGGAGGGAAAATGAGCAGTTCTTC.

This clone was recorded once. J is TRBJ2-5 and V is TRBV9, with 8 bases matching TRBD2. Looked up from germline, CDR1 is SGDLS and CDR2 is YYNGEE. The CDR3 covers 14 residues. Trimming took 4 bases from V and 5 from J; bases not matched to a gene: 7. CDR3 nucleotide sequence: TGTGCCAGCAGCCCCGGGACTAGTCGGGAGACCCAGTACTTC. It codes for CASSPGTSRETQYF.

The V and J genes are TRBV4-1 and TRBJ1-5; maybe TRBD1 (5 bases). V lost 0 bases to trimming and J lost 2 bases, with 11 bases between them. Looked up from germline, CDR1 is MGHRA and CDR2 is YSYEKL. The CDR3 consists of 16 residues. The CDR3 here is CASSQEGAWGNQPQHF. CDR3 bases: TGCGCCAGCAGCCAAGAAGGGGCCTGGGGCAATCAGCCCCAGCATTTT.

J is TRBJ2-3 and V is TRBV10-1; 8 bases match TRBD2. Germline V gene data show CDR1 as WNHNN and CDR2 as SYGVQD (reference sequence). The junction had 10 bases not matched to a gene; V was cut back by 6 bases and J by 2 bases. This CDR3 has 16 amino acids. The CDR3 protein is CASSLGLAGSTDTQYF. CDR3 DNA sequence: TGCGCCAGCAGCTTAGGACTAGCCGGGTCCACAGATACGCAGTATTTT.

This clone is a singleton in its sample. The CDR3 spells CASSWTSEQETQYF. The CDR3 DNA sequence: TGTGCCAGCAGTTGGACTAGCGAGCAAGAGACCCAGTACTTC. The chain links TRBV6-6 to TRBJ2-5; 9 bases match TRBD2. V was pared by 4 bases and J by 2 bases, with 2 bases of the junction left unmatched. Germline CDR1 reads MNHNY; CDR2 reads SVGAGI (reference sequence). The CDR3 is 14 residues long.

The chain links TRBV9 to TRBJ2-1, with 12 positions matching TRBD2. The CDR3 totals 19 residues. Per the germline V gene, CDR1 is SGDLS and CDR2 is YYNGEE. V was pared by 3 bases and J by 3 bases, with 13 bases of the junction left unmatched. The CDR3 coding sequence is TGTGCCAGCAGCGGACACGGGCTAGCGGGGGGGCGTAGCTACAATGAGCAGTTCTTC. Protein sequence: CASSGHGLAGGRSYNEQFF.

This CDR3 is CASSEELIAGGYEQYF. CDR3 DNA: TGCGCCAGCAGTGAGGAGCTGATAGCGGGGGGTTACGAGCAGTACTTC. This sequence joins TRBV10-1 and TRBJ2-7, with TRBD2 identical over 10 bases. The CDR3 contains 16 residues. CDR1 is WNHNN and CDR2 is SYGVQD in the germline V gene (reference sequence). Trimming cost V 2 bases and J 4 bases; bases outside gene matches: 8.

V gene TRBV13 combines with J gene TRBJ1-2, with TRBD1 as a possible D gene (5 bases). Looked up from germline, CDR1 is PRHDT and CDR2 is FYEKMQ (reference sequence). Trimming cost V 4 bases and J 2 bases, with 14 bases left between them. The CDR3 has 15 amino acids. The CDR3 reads CASSSILQGNYGYTF. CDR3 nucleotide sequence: TGTGCCAGCAGCTCCATCCTCCAGGGAAACTATGGCTACACCTTC.

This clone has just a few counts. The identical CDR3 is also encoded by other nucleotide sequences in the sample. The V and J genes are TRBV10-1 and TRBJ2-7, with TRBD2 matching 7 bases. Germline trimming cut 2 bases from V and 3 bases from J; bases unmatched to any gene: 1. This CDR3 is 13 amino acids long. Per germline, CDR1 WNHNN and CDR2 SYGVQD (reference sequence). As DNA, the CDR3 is TGCGCCAGCAGTGAGGGGAGGGGCTACGAGCAGTACTTC. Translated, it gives CASSEGRGYEQYF.

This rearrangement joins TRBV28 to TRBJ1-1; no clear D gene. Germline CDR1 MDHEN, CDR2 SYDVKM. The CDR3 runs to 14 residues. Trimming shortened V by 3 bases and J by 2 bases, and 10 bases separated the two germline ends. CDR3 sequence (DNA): TGTGCCAGCAGTTTTTCCGGGTTAAACACTGAAGCTTTCTTT. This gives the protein CASSFSGLNTEAFF.

The CDR3 nucleotides are TGTGCCAGTAGTATGGAGCGGCAGGGGGCATGGGGTGAAGCTTTCTTT. Protein product: CASSMERQGAWGEAFF. V is TRBV19 and J is TRBJ1-1, with TRBD1 matching over 8 bases. The germline V gene has CDR1 LNHDA and CDR2 SQIVND (reference sequence). The CDR3 has 16 amino acids. After removal of 3 bases from V and 7 bases from J, the junction contained 13 bases not matched to a gene.

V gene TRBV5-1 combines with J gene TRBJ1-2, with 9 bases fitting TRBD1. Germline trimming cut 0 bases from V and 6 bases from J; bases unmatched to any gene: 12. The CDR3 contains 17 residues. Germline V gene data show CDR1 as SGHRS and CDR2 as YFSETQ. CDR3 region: CASSLGGSRTGADGYTF. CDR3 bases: TGCGCCAGCAGCTTGGGGGGATCGAGGACAGGGGCAGATGGCTACACCTTC.

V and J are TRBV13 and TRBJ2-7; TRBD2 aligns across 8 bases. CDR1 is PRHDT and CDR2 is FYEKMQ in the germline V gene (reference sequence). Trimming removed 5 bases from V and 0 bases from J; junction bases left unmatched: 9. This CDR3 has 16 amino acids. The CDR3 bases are TGTGCCAGCAGCAACCGGGAGGGCCATAGCTCCTACGAGCAGTACTTC. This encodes CASSNREGHSSYEQYF.

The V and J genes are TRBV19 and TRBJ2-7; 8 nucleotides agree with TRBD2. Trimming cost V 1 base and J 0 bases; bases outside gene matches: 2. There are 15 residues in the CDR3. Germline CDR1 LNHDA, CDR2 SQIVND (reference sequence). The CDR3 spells CASSIVAGSSYEQYF. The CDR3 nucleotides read TGTGCCAGTAGTATAGTAGCGGGGAGCTCCTACGAGCAGTACTTC. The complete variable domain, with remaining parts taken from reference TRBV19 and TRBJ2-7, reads DGGITQSPKYLFRKEGQNVTLSCEQNLNHDAMYWYRQDPGQGLRLIYYSQIVNDFQKGDIAEGYSVSREKKESFPLTVTSAQKNPTAFYLCASSIVAGSSYEQYFGPGTRLTVT.

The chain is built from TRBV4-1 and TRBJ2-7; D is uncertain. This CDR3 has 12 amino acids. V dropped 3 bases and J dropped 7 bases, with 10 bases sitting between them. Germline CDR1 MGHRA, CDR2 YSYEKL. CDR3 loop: CASSQPSQEQYF. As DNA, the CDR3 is TGCGCCAGCAGCCAGCCGTCCCAGGAGCAGTACTTC.

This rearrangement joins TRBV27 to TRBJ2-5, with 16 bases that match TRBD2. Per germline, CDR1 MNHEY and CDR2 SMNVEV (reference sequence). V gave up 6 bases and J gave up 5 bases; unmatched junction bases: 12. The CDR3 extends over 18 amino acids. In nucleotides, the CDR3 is TGTGCCAGCAGCATGGGACTAGCGGGGGGGTACCCTCGGGAGACCCAGTACTTC. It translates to CASSMGLAGGYPRETQYF.

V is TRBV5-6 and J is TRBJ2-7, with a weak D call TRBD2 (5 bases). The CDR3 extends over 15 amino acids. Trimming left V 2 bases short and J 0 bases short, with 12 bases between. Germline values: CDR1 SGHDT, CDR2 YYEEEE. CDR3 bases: TGTGCCAGCAGCTTCGGGGTCTCCTACTCCTACGAGCAGTACTTC. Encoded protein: CASSFGVSYSYEQYF.

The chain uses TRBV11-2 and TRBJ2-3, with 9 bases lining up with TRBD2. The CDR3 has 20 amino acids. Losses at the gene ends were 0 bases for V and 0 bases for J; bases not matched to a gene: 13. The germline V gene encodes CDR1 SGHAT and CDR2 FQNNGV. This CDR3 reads CASSLESWRGGFSSTDTQYF. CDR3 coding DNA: TGTGCCAGCAGCTTAGAGTCGTGGCGGGGGGGATTTTCTAGCACAGATACGCAGTATTTT.

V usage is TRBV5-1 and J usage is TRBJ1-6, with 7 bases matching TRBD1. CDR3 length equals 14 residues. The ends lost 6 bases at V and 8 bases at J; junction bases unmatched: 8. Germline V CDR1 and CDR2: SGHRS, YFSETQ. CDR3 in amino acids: CASTPRQGDSPLHF. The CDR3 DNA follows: TGCGCCAGCACTCCCAGACAGGGTGATTCACCCCTCCACTTT. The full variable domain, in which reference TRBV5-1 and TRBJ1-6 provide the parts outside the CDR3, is KAGVTQTPRYLIKTRGQQVTLSCSPISGHRSVSWYQQTPGQGLQFLFEYFSETQRNKGNFPGRFSGRQFSNSRSEMNVSTLELGDSALYLCASTPRQGDSPLHFGNGTRLTVT.